What follows are 30 T cell receptor beta chains derived from one specimen sequenced in a study of T cells in Graves' hyperthyroidism and ophthalmopathy. What was amplified from RNA transcripts were TCR beta CDR3 regions. The HTBI primer set drove a first-round RT-PCR of the TCR CDR3. TCRdb ran MiXCR on the multiplex PCR reads and lists one entry per CDR3 protein. The sample holds around 520,000 distinct CDR3 sequences, under 15% seen once. Source material: blood. The receptors here all came from a woman aged 18 to 35 with Graves' hyperthyroidism.

Many counts were recorded for this clonotype. This rearrangement joins TRBV12-3 or TRBV12-4 to TRBJ1-5; 10 bases are shared with TRBD1. This CDR3 contains 15 residues. V dropped 5 bases and J dropped 7; count of bases not matched to a gene: 8. Here the CDR3 reads CASSPRDRGIQPQHF. CDR3 nucleotide sequence: TGTGCCAGCAGTCCGCGGGACAGGGGAATACAGCCCCAGCATTTT.

The J gene is TRBJ2-7, the V gene TRBV29-1; 8 bases are a match to TRBD2. Trimming cost V 4 bases and J 1 base; bases outside gene matches: 6. Looked up from germline, CDR1 is SQVTM and CDR2 is ANQGSEA. The CDR3 has 14 amino acids. CDR3 sequence reads: CSVVRLANSYEQYF. Here the CDR3 DNA reads TGCAGCGTTGTTCGACTAGCGAATTCCTACGAGCAGTACTTC.

This clonotype was found many times. The chain joins TRBV11-1 to TRBJ2-4; no clear D gene. Germline values: CDR1 SGHAT, CDR2 FQDESV (reference sequence). Trimming left V 5 bases short and J 0 bases short, with 14 bases between. This CDR3 contains 16 residues. CDR3 sequence reads: CASSPRDTVAKNIQYF. As DNA, the CDR3 is TGTGCCAGCAGCCCCAGAGACACCGTAGCCAAAAACATTCAGTACTTC.

In its sample, this clonotype was seen many times. This chain links TRBV3-1 with TRBJ1-1; possibly TRBD1 for D (5 bases). This CDR3 contains 15 residues. The V and J ends lost 0 bases and 5 bases respectively, with 13 bases between them. Germline V gene sequence: CDR1 LGHDT, CDR2 YNNKEL (reference sequence). CDR3 sequence (DNA): TGTGCCAGCAGCCAAGATAGCTTGGGACGGACTGAAGCTTTCTTT. This translates into CASSQDSLGRTEAFF. Using reference TRBV3-1 and TRBJ1-1 for the parts outside the CDR3, the full variable domain is DTAVSQTPKYLVTQMGNDKSIKCEQNLGHDTMYWYKQDSKKFLKIMFSYNNKELIINETVPNRFSPKSPDKAHLNLHINSLELGDSAVYFCASSQDSLGRTEAFFGQGTRLTVV.

This clonotype was detected many times. CDR3 nucleotides: TGTGCCAGCAGCTTAATCCCAGGGGGCAATGAGCAGTTCTTC. It specifies CASSLIPGGNEQFF. This chain links TRBV7-3 with TRBJ2-1, with 7 nucleotides matching TRBD1. The J segment lost 6 bases and the V segment lost 1 base, leaving 3 bases of the junction unmatched. CDR3 length: 14 residues. Germline V lookup: CDR1 SGHTA, CDR2 FQGTGA.

The V gene is TRBV7-3, the J gene TRBJ2-1; TRBD1 agrees at 11 bases. V lost 8 bases and J lost 4; bases outside the gene matches: 7. CDR3 length equals 15 residues. The germline V gene encodes CDR1 SGHTA and CDR2 FQGTGA. CDR3: CASARGTGGYNEQFF. The CDR3 region has the DNA TGTGCCAGCGCCCGCGGGACAGGGGGTTACAATGAGCAGTTCTTC.

This clonotype has a count of ten or more. This chain joins TRBV29-1 and TRBJ2-4; D possibly matches TRBD1 or TRBD2 (5 bases each). Germline loops: CDR1 SQVTM, CDR2 ANQGSEA. The CDR3 has 16 amino acids. V lost 3 bases to trimming and J lost 8 bases, with 23 bases between them. The DNA of the CDR3 is TGCAGCGTTGACCAAAGGGGACCGGAACAGCACGACATTCAGTACTTC. This encodes CSVDQRGPEQHDIQYF.

In its sample, this clonotype was seen many times. The chain carries TRBV12-5 and TRBJ1-5, with D uncertain. V lost 2 bases, J lost 3 bases, and 8 bases lay in between. Germline CDR1 LGHNT, CDR2 FRNRAP. The CDR3 contains 14 residues. Here the CDR3 reads CASGLSGINQPQHF. CDR3 bases: TGTGCTAGTGGTTTGTCGGGTATCAATCAGCCCCAGCATTTT.

This clonotype turned up a few times. The genes are TRBV7-8 and TRBJ1-5, with D uncertain. Deletions cut 1 base from V and 4 bases from J, with 11 bases between. CDR3 length equals 15 residues. Germline V CDR1 and CDR2: SGHVS, FQNEAQ. The CDR3 loop is CASSLVVTSNQPQHF. For the CDR3, the DNA is TGTGCCAGCAGCTTAGTTGTGACATCAAATCAGCCCCAGCATTTT.

The chain has TRBV24-1 and TRBJ1-1, with D tentatively TRBD1 (6 bases). Looked up from germline, CDR1 is KGHDR and CDR2 is SFDVKD. CDR3 length equals 17 residues. Trimming took 0 bases from V and 1 from J, leaving 14 bases between them. The CDR3, as DNA: TGTGCCACCAGTGATTTGGGCAGGGGCATAGGGAACACTGAAGCTTTCTTT. The encoded protein is CATSDLGRGIGNTEAFF.

The chain couples TRBV24-1 to TRBJ2-1; 11 positions match TRBD1. V was clipped by 4 bases and J by 8 bases; unmatched bases: 12. Germline V gives CDR1 KGHDR, CDR2 SFDVKD. The CDR3 is 17 residues long. The CDR3: CATSDPPGQGVRHEQFF. As DNA, the CDR3 is TGTGCCACCAGTGACCCCCCGGGACAGGGGGTCCGTCATGAGCAGTTCTTC.

This clonotype has a single count. The rearrangement uses TRBV3-1 and TRBJ2-1; 13 nucleotides line up with TRBD2. Unmatched junction bases numbered 4, after V lost 2 bases and J lost 6 bases. Germline CDR1 reads LGHDT; CDR2 reads YNNKEL (reference sequence). The CDR3 spans 16 residues. In nucleotides, the CDR3 is TGTGCCAGCAGCCAAACCGGGACTAGCGGGATCAATGAGCAGTTCTTC. Protein product: CASSQTGTSGINEQFF.

This clonotype was counted ten times or more. This chain uses TRBV20-1 with TRBJ1-2; D is unclear. The germline V gene has CDR1 DFQATT and CDR2 SNEGSKA (reference sequence). This CDR3 comprises 12 residues. Trimming removed 1 base from V and 4 bases from J, with 7 bases in between. This chain's CDR3 is CSARVPGYGYTF. The CDR3 DNA reads TGCAGTGCTAGAGTGCCCGGCTATGGCTACACCTTC.

There are many counts of this clonotype. CDR3: CASSEAGGETELFF. CDR3 DNA: TGTGCCAGCAGTGAAGCAGGGGGCGAGACGGAGCTGTTTTTT. This rearrangement joins TRBV6-1 to TRBJ2-2, with TRBD1 matching 7 bases. The germline gives CDR1 MNHNS, CDR2 SASEGT. The CDR3 contains 14 residues. With 0 bases clipped from V and 10 bases from J, the junction kept 5 bases outside the gene matches.

This clonotype has ten or more counts. The chain joins TRBV5-1 to TRBJ2-1; TRBD1 matches 9 bases. CDR3 length: 15 amino acids. Germline V CDR1 and CDR2: SGHRS, YFSETQ. With 0 bases clipped from V and 8 bases from J, the junction kept 6 bases outside the gene matches. CDR3 residues: CASSLVGDRADEQFF. The CDR3 coding sequence is TGCGCCAGCAGCTTGGTTGGGGACAGGGCTGATGAGCAGTTCTTC.

This clonotype has a handful of counts. This sequence joins TRBV20-1 and TRBJ2-2, with 9 bases that match TRBD2. V was clipped by 3 bases and J by 5 bases; unmatched bases: 10. This CDR3 region has 16 residues. CDR1 and CDR2 from the germline V gene are DFQATT and SNEGSKA (reference sequence). In nucleotides, the CDR3 is TGCAGTGCTAGCCCTAGCGGGATGGTTTATACCGGGGAGCTGTTTTTT. This encodes CSASPSGMVYTGELFF.

CDR3 region: CASGLASNEQFF. CDR3 sequence (DNA): TGTGCCAGCGGTCTTGCTAGCAATGAGCAGTTCTTC. The chain is built from TRBV3-1 and TRBJ2-1; D remains unclear. Looked up from germline, CDR1 is LGHDT and CDR2 is YNNKEL (reference sequence). The CDR3 spans 12 residues. Trimming took 8 bases from V and 6 from J, leaving 11 bases between them.

This clonotype was detected many times. The genes are TRBV18 and TRBJ2-3, with 9 bases matching TRBD1. Losses at the gene ends were 5 bases for V and 4 bases for J; bases not matched to a gene: 7. Germline CDR1 reads KGHSH; CDR2 reads LQKENI. The CDR3 extends over 15 amino acids. DNA for the CDR3: TGTGCCAGCTCAAAGGGACAGGGTCTCCCAGATACGCAGTATTTT. It encodes CASSKGQGLPDTQYF.

A remark on this clonotype: A much larger clone lies a single base off, so this may be a read error. The CDR3 end shows no conserved phenylalanine or tryptophan, and so a read error is likely. The rearrangement joins TRBV7-2 to TRBJ1-1; 10 nucleotides line up with TRBD1. Germline V lookup: CDR1 SGHTA, CDR2 FQGNSA. There are 15 residues in the CDR3. J lost 4 bases, V lost 4 bases, and 6 bases had no gene match. The DNA of the CDR3 is TGTGCCAGCAGCTCGACAGGGGGCGCGATCACTGAAGCTTTCCTT. It codes for CASSSTGGAITEAFL.

As for this clonotype: One end of the junction does not line up with germline, which may come from a read error. V and J are TRBV27 and TRBJ1-2; D remains unclear. This CDR3 region has 10 residues. Germline lookup yields CDR1 MNHEY and CDR2 SMNVEV (reference sequence). The CDR3 loop reads CASSLFGFTF. The CDR3 DNA reads TGTGCCAGCAGTTTATTTGGCTTCACCTTC.

This clonotype was seen ten or more times. V gene TRBV11-3 combines with J gene TRBJ2-6; D unclear. CDR3 length: 13 amino acids. The germline V gene encodes CDR1 SGHNT and CDR2 YENEEA. With 2 bases removed from V and 14 bases from J, the gap between germline ends came to 13 bases. CDR3 region: CASSLTQEAILTF. The CDR3 DNA is TGTGCCAGCAGCTTAACCCAGGAAGCTATCCTGACTTTC. Using reference TRBV11-3 and TRBJ2-6 for the parts outside the CDR3, the full variable domain is EAGVVQSPRYKIIEKKQPVAFWCNPISGHNTLYWYLQNLGQGPELLIRYENEEAVDDSQLPKDRFSAERLKGVDSTLKIQPAELGDSAVYLCASSLTQEAILTFGAGSRLTVL.

Ten or more counts support this clonotype. V and J are TRBV11-2 and TRBJ2-1, with a weak D call TRBD2 (6 bases). Looked up from germline, CDR1 is SGHAT and CDR2 is FQNNGV. The CDR3 consists of 13 residues. V was shortened by 0 bases and J by 12 bases, with 12 bases between the two germline ends. Here the CDR3 reads CASSLDPGDWQFF. CDR3 DNA sequence: TGTGCCAGCAGCTTAGATCCCGGGGACTGGCAGTTCTTC.

The chain uses TRBV6-1 and TRBJ1-6; perhaps TRBD1 as D (6 bases). V was pared by 3 bases and J by 5 bases, with 11 bases between. Germline CDR1 and CDR2: MNHNS and SASEGT. This CDR3 has 15 amino acids. This CDR3 reads CASSEKQGDNSPLHF. The CDR3 DNA reads as TGTGCCAGCAGTGAGAAACAGGGAGATAATTCACCCCTCCACTTT.

This clonotype showed up just a few times. The chain carries TRBV5-1 and TRBJ2-5, with 7 bases that match TRBD1. The CDR3 extends over 15 amino acids. Germline CDR1 is SGHRS and CDR2 is YFSETQ. The V and J ends lost 4 bases and 5 bases, in that order; junction bases with no gene match: 11. The CDR3 spells CASSTLRQGQETQYF. In DNA form, the CDR3 reads TGCGCCAGCAGCACCTTACGACAGGGCCAGGAGACCCAGTACTTC.

In this sample, this clonotype turned up many times. The chain is built from TRBV7-6 and TRBJ1-5; D is ambiguous. Trimming shortened V by 6 bases and J by 2 bases, and 11 bases separated the two germline ends. The CDR3 spans 14 residues. Germline loops: CDR1 SGHVS, CDR2 FNYEAQ. CDR3 loop: CASSGRPGNQPQHF. The DNA for the CDR3 is TGTGCCAGCAGTGGGCGACCGGGCAATCAGCCCCAGCATTTT.

This clonotype was detected ten times or more. This chain uses TRBV18 with TRBJ2-7; tentatively, D is TRBD2 (6 bases). Germline CDR1 KGHSH, CDR2 LQKENI. The CDR3 is 18 residues long. Between the trimmed V and J ends, which lost 1 base and 1 base, there was a span of 20 bases. CDR3 in DNA: TGTGCCAGCTCACCACAGGGACCGGGAGCTGCCCCATCCTACGAGCAGTACTTC. Translation gives CASSPQGPGAAPSYEQYF. Filled out from reference TRBV18 and TRBJ2-7, the complete variable domain reads NAGVMQNPRHLVRRRGQEARLRCSPMKGHSHVYWYRQLPEEGLKFMVYLQKENIIDESGMPKERFSAEFPKEGPSILRIQQVVRGDSAAYFCASSPQGPGAAPSYEQYFGPGTRLTVT.

In its sample, this clonotype was seen many times. The chain joins TRBV27 to TRBJ2-5, with 7 bases lining up with TRBD1. The CDR3 spans 16 residues. Losses at the gene ends were 5 bases for V and 5 bases for J; bases not matched to a gene: 14. Per germline, CDR1 MNHEY and CDR2 SMNVEV (reference sequence). CDR3 in DNA: TGTGCCAGCAGTCGAAAGCTGACAGGGTACGAGGAGACCCAGTACTTC. Translating it yields CASSRKLTGYEETQYF.

The chain uses TRBV10-3 and TRBJ1-1; D unclear. Germline CDR1 and CDR2: ENHRY and SYGVKD. V was shortened by 8 bases and J by 3 bases, with 10 bases between the two germline ends. This CDR3 has 12 residues. CDR3 coding DNA: TGTGCCATCGGGATTGGAGACACTGAAGCTTTCTTT. This codes for CAIGIGDTEAFF.

This chain joins TRBV11-3 and TRBJ2-5; no firm D call. This CDR3 spans 15 amino acids. The germline V gene encodes CDR1 SGHNT and CDR2 YENEEA. The ends were cut back, 0 bases at V and 1 base at J, with 9 bases in the middle. CDR3 amino acids: CASSLDGIPQETQYF. The CDR3 DNA is TGTGCCAGCAGCTTAGACGGTATCCCCCAAGAGACCCAGTACTTC.

V and J are TRBV7-9 and TRBJ2-6; D is unclear. This CDR3 contains 19 residues. V gave up 0 bases and J gave up 0 bases, with 15 bases separating them. Germline values: CDR1 SEHNR, CDR2 FQNEAQ (reference sequence). Here the CDR3 reads CASSLASGFSTSGANVLTF. CDR3 nucleotides: TGTGCCAGCAGCTTAGCATCCGGGTTTTCCACCTCTGGGGCCAACGTCCTGACTTTC.